The 5 T cell receptor beta chains below come from one sample, sequenced in a study of patients and donors after allogeneic stem cell transplantation. TCRdb processed the RT-PCR reads anew with MiXCR; each CDR3 protein has one entry. The data show about a million distinct CDR3 sequences, about 20% seen once. The sequenced sample was blood, either unsorted or a sorted T cell fraction (not recorded which). The source of these receptors is a human donor who was either an allogeneic HSCT recipient or a stem cell or donor lymphocyte infusion donor (not recorded which). It is not recorded whose cells these are; they may come from a transplant donor.

The CDR3 spells CASRETRGLTNTGELFF. CDR3 nucleotide sequence: TGTGCCAGCAGAGAGACTAGGGGGCTCACGAACACCGGGGAGCTGTTTTTT. The chain uses TRBV6-4 and TRBJ2-2, with D perhaps TRBD1 (7 bases). The CDR3 has 17 amino acids. Trimming cost V 6 bases and J 0 bases, with 17 bases left between them. The germline V gene encodes CDR1 MRHNA and CDR2 SNTAGT.

This clonotype was observed a handful of times. V usage is TRBV2 and J usage is TRBJ2-3, with 8 bases matching TRBD1. The CDR3 has 16 residues. J gave up 3 bases and V 10 bases, and 15 bases lay outside the gene matches. The germline V gene has CDR1 SNHLY and CDR2 FYNNEI. The CDR3 nucleotides read TGTGCCATTAAAGGACAGGGTGAAAAACAGACAGATACGCAGTATTTT. Translated: CAIKGQGEKQTDTQYF.

The V and J genes are TRBV20-1 and TRBJ2-1; a possible D gene is TRBD2 (5 bases). CDR3 length equals 18 residues. Per the germline V gene, CDR1 is DFQATT and CDR2 is SNEGSKA (reference sequence). V was clipped by 2 bases and J by 7 bases, with 27 bases between them. Here the CDR3 reads CSARSPSPGSSYRNEQFF. CDR3 DNA: TGCAGTGCTAGATCTCCCTCCCCCGGGTCTAGCTATAGGAATGAGCAGTTCTTC.

The table lists this clonotype with a few counts. This chain links TRBV6-1 with TRBJ1-1; tentatively, D is TRBD1 (5 bases). CDR1 is MNHNS and CDR2 is SASEGT in the germline V gene. V gave up 5 bases and J gave up 4 bases, with 14 bases separating them. There are 14 residues in the CDR3. The CDR3 DNA is TGTGCCAGCAGTCGGTTAGGGGACGTCACTGAAGCTTTCTTT. The encoded protein is CASSRLGDVTEAFF.

This clonotype was detected only a few times. The V and J genes are TRBV7-2 and TRBJ1-1, with D perhaps matching TRBD1 (6 bases). V lost 0 bases and J 2 bases, leaving 22 bases between the germline ends. Germline CDR1 is SGHTA and CDR2 is FQGNSA. The CDR3 has 19 residues. The CDR3 here is CASSLAAPPYRVPNTEAFF. The CDR3 bases are TGTGCCAGCAGCTTAGCCGCTCCCCCTTACAGGGTCCCTAACACTGAAGCTTTCTTT.